The 29 T cell receptor beta chains below come from one sample, sequenced in a study of T cell responses to AZD1222 COVID-19 vaccine. Some clones are missing from TCRdb's copy, which holds only in-frame ones; the method was immunoSEQ multiplex PCR. The sample yields over 120,000 clones, more than 90% seen once. This material consisted of peripheral blood, taken on day 0 of AZD1222 vaccination. These receptors were collected from an adult in good health.

The chain employs TRBV27 and TRBJ1-1; TRBD1 aligns across 8 bases. CDR1 is MNHEY and CDR2 is SMNVEV in the germline V gene (reference sequence). V lost 2 bases to trimming and J lost 5 bases; unmatched junction nucleotides: 4. This CDR3 is built from 14 residues. CDR3 nucleotides: TGTGCCAGCAGTTTAAGGACAGGGTGGACTGAAGCTTTCTTT. It is translated as CASSLRTGWTEAFF.

The genes are TRBV5-1 and TRBJ2-3; D is perhaps TRBD1 or TRBD2 (7 bases each). V lost 3 bases and J 6 bases, leaving 14 bases between the germline ends. Looked up from germline, CDR1 is SGHRS and CDR2 is YFSETQ. CDR3 size: 14 residues. This CDR3 reads CASSSSGGEDTQYF. The CDR3 DNA sequence: TGCGCCAGCAGCTCCTCAGGGGGGGAGGATACGCAGTATTTT.

J is TRBJ2-1 and V is TRBV7-3, with D tentatively TRBD1 or TRBD2 (5 bases each). The germline gives CDR1 SGHTA, CDR2 FQGTGA. Trimming removed 2 bases at V and 7 bases at J, with 9 bases between. This CDR3 comprises 13 residues. In nucleotides, the CDR3 is TGTGCCAGCAGCTTACCGGGGCCAAATGAGCAGTTCTTC. Amino acids: CASSLPGPNEQFF.

The V call is TRBV4-2, the J call TRBJ1-1; TRBD1 is a possible D gene (5 bases). This CDR3 has 14 amino acids. V shed 4 bases and J shed 5 bases, with 14 bases lying between them. Per germline, CDR1 LGHNA and CDR2 YNFKEQ. DNA of the CDR3: TGTGCCAGCAGCCCCTTCGGGGCAACAACTGAAGCTTTCTTT. It translates to CASSPFGATTEAFF.

The chain links TRBV7-2 to TRBJ2-1; TRBD2 agrees at 10 bases. Losses at the gene ends were 4 bases for V and 12 bases for J; bases not matched to a gene: 3. Per germline, CDR1 SGHTA and CDR2 FQGNSA. This CDR3 contains 12 residues. CDR3 sequence: CASSSLAGVQFF. The CDR3, as DNA: TGTGCCAGCAGCTCCCTAGCGGGAGTGCAGTTCTTC.

The chain couples TRBV5-4 to TRBJ2-6; no definite D call. The CDR3 consists of 14 residues. The V gene's germline CDR1 is SGHNT and CDR2 YYREEE (reference sequence). The germline V and J ends were trimmed by 2 bases and 6 bases, with 9 bases remaining between them. Here the CDR3 DNA reads TGTGCCAGCAGCTTCAGTTCGGAGGCCAACGTCCTGACTTTC. Translated, it gives CASSFSSEANVLTF.

V gene TRBV4-1 combines with J gene TRBJ1-3, with D possibly being TRBD1 (5 bases). V was clipped by 1 base and J by 0 bases, with 16 bases between them. This CDR3 is 18 amino acids long. CDR1 is MGHRA and CDR2 is YSYEKL in the germline V gene. CDR3 DNA: TGCGCCAGCAGCCAAGCTCGGGGCGGAGAGAGCTCTGGAAACACCATATATTTT. Residues: CASSQARGGESSGNTIYF.

The genes are TRBV6-4 and TRBJ1-2; tentatively, D is TRBD1 (5 bases). Trimming took off 4 bases at V and 5 bases at J, with 17 bases between the two ends. This CDR3 comprises 15 residues. CDR1 and CDR2 (germline): MRHNA, SNTAGT. This CDR3 is CASSAPGTDGYGYTF. In DNA, the CDR3 is TGTGCCAGCAGTGCCCCCGGGACGGATGGATATGGCTACACCTTC.

This rearrangement joins TRBV2 to TRBJ2-7; D tentatively reads TRBD1 or TRBD2 (5 bases each). CDR1 is SNHLY, CDR2 FYNNEI, per germline. This CDR3 has 14 amino acids. V gave up 6 bases and J gave up 6 bases, with 18 bases separating them. The CDR3 nucleotides read TGTGCCAGCAGGATTCCCGGGACCCGCCGCGAGCAGTACTTC. Protein product: CASRIPGTRREQYF.

The genes are TRBV12-5 and TRBJ2-5; tentatively, D is TRBD2 (5 bases). CDR3 length: 16 amino acids. Trimming removed 3 bases from V and 4 bases from J, with 18 bases in between. Germline values: CDR1 LGHNT, CDR2 FRNRAP. This chain's CDR3 is CASGFGRSGVRETQYF. CDR3 bases: TGTGCTAGTGGTTTCGGGCGGAGCGGAGTCCGAGAGACCCAGTACTTC.

The chain carries TRBV5-1 and TRBJ1-1; D gene ambiguous. The V end was cut by 0 bases, the J end by 4 bases, with 7 bases between. The CDR3 loop spans 13 amino acids. Germline CDR1 and CDR2: SGHRS and YFSETQ. DNA for the CDR3: TGCGCCAGCAGCTTGGAGTCCAGCACTGAAGCTTTCTTT. This codes for CASSLESSTEAFF.

V is TRBV2 and J is TRBJ1-5, with D possibly TRBD1 on 5 matching bases. Trimming removed 6 bases from V and 2 bases from J, with 11 bases in between. Germline V lookup: CDR1 SNHLY, CDR2 FYNNEI. This CDR3 comprises 14 residues. DNA for the CDR3: TGTGCCAGCAGCGACCAGGGAGGCAATCAGCCCCAGCATTTT. Translation: CASSDQGGNQPQHF.

The chain uses TRBV25-1 and TRBJ2-7; no clear D gene. V was shortened by 5 bases and J by 3 bases, with 11 bases between the two germline ends. Germline V gene sequence: CDR1 MGHDK, CDR2 SYGVNS. The CDR3 is 13 residues long. The CDR3, as DNA: TGTGCCAGCAGTTTTAGGGAACACTACGAGCAGTACTTC. This encodes CASSFREHYEQYF.

This chain joins TRBV7-9 and TRBJ1-4; D is uncertain. The V and J ends lost 5 bases and 0 bases respectively, with 10 bases between them. The CDR3 contains 15 residues. Germline assignment: CDR1 SEHNR and CDR2 FQNEAQ (reference sequence). CDR3: CASSRLGSTNEKLFF. Written as DNA, the CDR3 is TGTGCCAGCAGCAGGCTCGGGTCAACTAATGAAAAACTGTTTTTT.

The chain recombines TRBV11-2 with TRBJ2-1; no clear D gene. CDR3 length: 13 amino acids. Per the germline V gene, CDR1 is SGHAT and CDR2 is FQNNGV. V lost 1 base and J 6 bases, leaving 7 bases between the germline ends. CDR3 region: CASSLGSPNEQFF. CDR3 nucleotides: TGTGCCAGCAGCTTAGGCAGCCCCAATGAGCAGTTCTTC.

This clone was observed once. The chain recombines TRBV4-1 with TRBJ1-3; D is unclear. Trimming removed 1 base from V and 0 bases from J, with 7 bases in between. CDR3 length: 15 residues. CDR1 and CDR2 (germline): MGHRA, YSYEKL. The CDR3 reads CASSQGDASGNTIYF. Here the CDR3 DNA reads TGCGCCAGCAGCCAAGGGGATGCCTCTGGAAACACCATATATTTT.

The chain joins TRBV3-1 (or the pseudogene TRBV3-2) to TRBJ2-3, with D uncertain. This CDR3 region has 13 residues. CDR1 is LGHDT, CDR2 YNNKEL, per germline (reference sequence). V dropped 0 bases and J dropped 4 bases, with 5 bases sitting between them. The CDR3 sequence: CASSQEGSDTQYF. The CDR3 DNA is TGTGCCAGCAGCCAAGAAGGGTCAGATACGCAGTATTTT.

This chain connects TRBV10-1 to TRBJ2-1, with 13 bases identical to TRBD2. Trimming cost V 2 bases and J 2 bases; bases outside gene matches: 6. Germline values: CDR1 WNHNN, CDR2 SYGVQD (reference sequence). There are 18 residues in the CDR3. DNA of the CDR3: TGCGCCAGCAGTGAGGGGAGACTAGCGGGAGGTCCCTACAATGAGCAGTTCTTC. Protein: CASSEGRLAGGPYNEQFF.

The chain employs TRBV5-1 and TRBJ1-5; D ambiguous. The CDR3 totals 14 residues. The V gene lost 4 bases and the J gene lost 4 bases, with 12 bases spanning the gap. Germline V gives CDR1 SGHRS, CDR2 YFSETQ. Written as DNA, the CDR3 is TGCGCCAGCAGCCTGGAACCCGAAAATCAGCCCCAGCATTTT. This gives the protein CASSLEPENQPQHF.

The rearrangement joins TRBV18 to TRBJ1-2; a possible D gene is TRBD1 (5 bases). Trimming shortened V by 8 bases and J by 3 bases, and 16 bases separated the two germline ends. CDR1 and CDR2 from the germline V gene are KGHSH and LQKENI. The CDR3 is made up of 14 amino acids. The DNA of the CDR3 is TGTGCCAGCCAGGGTTCAGGGACCGACTATGGCTACACCTTC. As protein: CASQGSGTDYGYTF.

The V call is TRBV27, the J call TRBJ2-7; 9 nucleotides match TRBD2. Germline CDR1 reads MNHEY; CDR2 reads SMNVEV (reference sequence). Germline trimming cut 2 bases from V and 2 bases from J; bases unmatched to any gene: 10. The CDR3 consists of 17 residues. The CDR3 is CASSLRLAGGHPYEQYF. The CDR3 DNA reads TGTGCCAGCAGTTTACGGTTGGCGGGAGGGCACCCCTACGAGCAGTACTTC.

This clone appeared once. This chain uses TRBV2 with TRBJ2-7, with D unresolved. V dropped 7 bases and J dropped 4 bases, with 8 bases sitting between them. The CDR3 consists of 11 residues. Germline lookup yields CDR1 SNHLY and CDR2 FYNNEI. The DNA of the CDR3 is TGTGCCAGCAAAGGAGAGTACGAGCAGTACTTC. It is translated as CASKGEYEQYF.

The chain is built from TRBV7-9 and TRBJ1-2, with 11 bases that match TRBD1. V gave up 5 bases and J gave up 6 bases; unmatched junction bases: 5. This CDR3 contains 14 residues. Germline loops: CDR1 SEHNR, CDR2 FQNEAQ (reference sequence). Here the CDR3 DNA reads TGTGCCAGCAGCCGCGGACAGGGGGCTAATGGCTACACCTTC. Translating gives CASSRGQGANGYTF.

The chain is built from TRBV4-2 and TRBJ2-2; 13 bases are shared with TRBD2. The CDR3 has 17 amino acids. Trimming removed 3 bases from V and 6 bases from J; junction bases left unmatched: 7. The germline V gene has CDR1 LGHNA and CDR2 YNFKEQ. The CDR3 reads CASSHSRTSGRPGELFF. The CDR3 DNA is TGTGCCAGCAGCCATTCCCGGACTAGCGGGAGACCCGGGGAGCTGTTTTTT.

This clone occurred a few times. The chain carries TRBV11-1 and TRBJ2-7; 7 nucleotides match TRBD1. V lost 5 bases and J lost 2; bases outside the gene matches: 9. The CDR3 is 15 amino acids. CDR1 and CDR2 (germline): SGHAT, FQDESV (reference sequence). The CDR3 protein is CASSPGQVPAYEQYF. CDR3 nucleotides: TGTGCCAGCAGCCCCGGACAGGTCCCCGCCTACGAGCAGTACTTC.

The CDR3 region has the DNA TGTGCCAGTAGACCCGACAGAAATAGCAATCAGCCCCAGCATTTT. Its protein is CASRPDRNSNQPQHF. The rearrangement uses TRBV6-5 and TRBJ1-5; maybe TRBD1 (5 bases). Germline CDR1 is MNHEY and CDR2 is SVGAGI. V lost 9 bases, J lost 0 bases, and 15 bases lay in between. The length of the CDR3 is 15 residues.

The rearrangement joins TRBV5-1 to TRBJ1-4; tentatively, D is TRBD1 (6 bases). This CDR3 region has 16 residues. The germline gives CDR1 SGHRS, CDR2 YFSETQ. V gave up 5 bases and J gave up 0 bases, with 14 bases separating them. In DNA, the CDR3 is TGCGCCAGCAGGGCAGGGACACTTGCAACTAATGAAAAACTGTTTTTT. Protein product: CASRAGTLATNEKLFF.

The V and J genes are TRBV28 and TRBJ2-7; possible D gene TRBD2, 6 bases. Germline values: CDR1 MDHEN, CDR2 SYDVKM. The V end was cut by 2 bases, the J end by 5 bases, with 7 bases between. This CDR3 has 12 residues. The CDR3 reads CASSLGEDEQYF. The CDR3 DNA sequence: TGTGCCAGCAGTTTAGGGGAGGACGAGCAGTACTTC. Together with reference TRBV28 and TRBJ2-7, the CDR3 gives the full variable domain: DVKVTQSSRYLVKRTGEKVFLECVQDMDHENMFWYRQDPGLGLRLIYFSYDVKMKEKGDIPEGYSVSREKKERFSLILESASTNQTSMYLCASSLGEDEQYFGPGTRLTVT.

The rearrangement links TRBV18 to TRBJ1-2, with 9 bases that match TRBD1. The CDR3 loop spans 18 amino acids. Germline V gives CDR1 KGHSH, CDR2 LQKENI. The V gene end was trimmed by 6 bases and the J gene end by 3 bases; junction bases not matched to a gene: 17. The CDR3 DNA sequence: TGTGCCAGCTCGCCGCCCCCGGGACAGGGAGGGTTTCACTATGGCTACACCTTC. Its protein product is CASSPPPGQGGFHYGYTF.